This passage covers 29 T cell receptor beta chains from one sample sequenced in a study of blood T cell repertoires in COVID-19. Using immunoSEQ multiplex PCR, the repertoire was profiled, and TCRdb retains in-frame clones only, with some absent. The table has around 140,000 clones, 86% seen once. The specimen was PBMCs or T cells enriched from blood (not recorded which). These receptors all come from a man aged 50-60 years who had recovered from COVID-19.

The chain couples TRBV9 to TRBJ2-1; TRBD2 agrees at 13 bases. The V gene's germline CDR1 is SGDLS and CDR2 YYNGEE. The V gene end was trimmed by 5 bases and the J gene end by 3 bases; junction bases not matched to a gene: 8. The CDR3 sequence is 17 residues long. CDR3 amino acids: CASSSTSGRGFYNEQFF. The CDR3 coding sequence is TGTGCCAGCAGTTCTACTAGCGGGAGGGGCTTCTACAATGAGCAGTTCTTC.

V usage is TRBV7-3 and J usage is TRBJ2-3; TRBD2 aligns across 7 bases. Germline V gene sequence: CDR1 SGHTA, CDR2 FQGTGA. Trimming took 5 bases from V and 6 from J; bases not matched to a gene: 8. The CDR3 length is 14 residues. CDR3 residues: CASSPAGEGDTQYF. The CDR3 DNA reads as TGTGCCAGCAGCCCCGCCGGGGAGGGGGATACGCAGTATTTT.

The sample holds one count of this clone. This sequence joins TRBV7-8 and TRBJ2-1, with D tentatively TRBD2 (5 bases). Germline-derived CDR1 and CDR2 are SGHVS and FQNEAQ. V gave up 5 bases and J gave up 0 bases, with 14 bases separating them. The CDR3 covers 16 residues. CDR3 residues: CASSNPADHSYNEQFF. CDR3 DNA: TGTGCCAGCAGCAACCCAGCGGACCACTCCTACAATGAGCAGTTCTTC.

CDR3 protein: CASSIGGGSNQPQHF. CDR3 nucleotides: TGTGCCAGTAGTATAGGGGGGGGAAGCAATCAGCCCCAGCATTTT. The chain uses TRBV19 and TRBJ1-5, with D tentatively TRBD1 (5 bases). V lost 1 base and J lost 1, with 8 bases in between. The CDR3 loop spans 15 amino acids. CDR1 and CDR2 from the germline V gene are LNHDA and SQIVND (reference sequence).

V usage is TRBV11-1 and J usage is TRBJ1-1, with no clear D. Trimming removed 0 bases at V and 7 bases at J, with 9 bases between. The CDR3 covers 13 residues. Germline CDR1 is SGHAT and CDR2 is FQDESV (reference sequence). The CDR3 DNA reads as TGTGCCAGCAGCTTAGCACGATTCGGTGAAGCTTTCTTT. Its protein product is CASSLARFGEAFF.

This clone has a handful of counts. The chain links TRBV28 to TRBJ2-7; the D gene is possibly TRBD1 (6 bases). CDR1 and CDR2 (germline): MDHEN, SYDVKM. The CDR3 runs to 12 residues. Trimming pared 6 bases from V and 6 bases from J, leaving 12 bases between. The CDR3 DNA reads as TGTGCCAGCAGCCGACCCAGGGGCGAGCAGTACGTC. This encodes CASSRPRGEQYV.

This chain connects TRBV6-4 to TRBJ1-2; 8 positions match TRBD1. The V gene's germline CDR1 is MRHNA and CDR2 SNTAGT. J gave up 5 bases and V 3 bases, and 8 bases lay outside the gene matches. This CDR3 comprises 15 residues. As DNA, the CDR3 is TGTGCCAGCAGTGAAAGGACAGGGAAATGGTATGGCTACACCTTC. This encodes CASSERTGKWYGYTF.

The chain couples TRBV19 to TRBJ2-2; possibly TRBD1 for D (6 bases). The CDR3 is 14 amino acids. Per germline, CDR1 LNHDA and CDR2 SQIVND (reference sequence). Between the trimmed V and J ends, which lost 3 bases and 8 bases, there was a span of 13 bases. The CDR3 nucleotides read TGTGCCAGTAGTATTCGAGCAGGGGATGGGGAGCTGTTTTTT. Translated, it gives CASSIRAGDGELFF.

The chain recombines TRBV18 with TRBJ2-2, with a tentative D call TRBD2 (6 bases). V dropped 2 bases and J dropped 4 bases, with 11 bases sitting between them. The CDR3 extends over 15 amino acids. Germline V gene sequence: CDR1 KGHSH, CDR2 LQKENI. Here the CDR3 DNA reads TGTGCCAGCTCACCAGGACGGGAGATCACCGGGGAGCTGTTTTTT. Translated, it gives CASSPGREITGELFF.

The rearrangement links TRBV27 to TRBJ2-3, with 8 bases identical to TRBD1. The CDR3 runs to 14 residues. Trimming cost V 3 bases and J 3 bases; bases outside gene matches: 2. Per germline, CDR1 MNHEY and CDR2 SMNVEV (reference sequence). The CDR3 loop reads CASSLDRATDTQYF. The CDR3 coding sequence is TGTGCCAGCAGTTTGGACAGGGCTACAGATACGCAGTATTTT.

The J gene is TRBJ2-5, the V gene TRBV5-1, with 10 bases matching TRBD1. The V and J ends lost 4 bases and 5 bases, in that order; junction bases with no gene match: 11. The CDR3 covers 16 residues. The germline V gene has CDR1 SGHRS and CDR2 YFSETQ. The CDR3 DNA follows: TGCGCCAGCAGCAGACCGGGACAGGGGTTCAGCGAGACCCAGTACTTC. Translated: CASSRPGQGFSETQYF.

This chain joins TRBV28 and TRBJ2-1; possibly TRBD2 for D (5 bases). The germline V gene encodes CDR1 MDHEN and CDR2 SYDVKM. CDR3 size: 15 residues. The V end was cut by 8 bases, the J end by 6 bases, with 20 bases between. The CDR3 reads CASARVEVQFNEQFF. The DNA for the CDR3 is TGTGCCAGCGCCAGAGTGGAGGTGCAGTTCAATGAGCAGTTCTTC. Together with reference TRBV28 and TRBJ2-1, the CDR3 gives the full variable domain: DVKVTQSSRYLVKRTGEKVFLECVQDMDHENMFWYRQDPGLGLRLIYFSYDVKMKEKGDIPEGYSVSREKKERFSLILESASTNQTSMYLCASARVEVQFNEQFFGPGTRLTVL.

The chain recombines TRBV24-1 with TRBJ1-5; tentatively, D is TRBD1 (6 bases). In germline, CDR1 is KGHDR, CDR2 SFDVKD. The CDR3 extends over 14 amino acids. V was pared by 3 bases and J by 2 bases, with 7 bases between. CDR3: CATSDNRGNQPQHF. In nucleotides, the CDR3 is TGTGCCACCAGTGATAACAGGGGCAATCAGCCCCAGCATTTT.

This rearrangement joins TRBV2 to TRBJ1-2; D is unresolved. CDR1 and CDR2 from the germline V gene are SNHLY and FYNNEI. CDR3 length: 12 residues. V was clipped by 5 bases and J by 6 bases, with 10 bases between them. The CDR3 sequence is CASSSDPDGYTF. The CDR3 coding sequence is TGTGCCAGCAGTAGCGACCCCGATGGCTACACCTTC.

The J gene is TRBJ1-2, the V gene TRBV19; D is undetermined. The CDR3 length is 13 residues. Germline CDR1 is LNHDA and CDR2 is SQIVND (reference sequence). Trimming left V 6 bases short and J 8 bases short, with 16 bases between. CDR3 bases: TGTGCCAGTAGCTATTTAGGCGTGGGCGGCTACACCTTC. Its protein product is CASSYLGVGGYTF.

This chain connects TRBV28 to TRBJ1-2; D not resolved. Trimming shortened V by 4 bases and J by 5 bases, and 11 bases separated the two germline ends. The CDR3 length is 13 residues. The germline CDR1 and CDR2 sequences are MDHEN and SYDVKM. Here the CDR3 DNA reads TGTGCCAGCAGTTACGACGGACTATATGGCTACACCTTC. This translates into CASSYDGLYGYTF.

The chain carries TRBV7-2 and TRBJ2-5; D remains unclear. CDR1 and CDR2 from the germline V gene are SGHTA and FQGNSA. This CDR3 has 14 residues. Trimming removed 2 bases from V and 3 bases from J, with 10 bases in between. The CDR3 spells CASSLTALKETQYF. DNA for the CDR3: TGTGCCAGCAGCTTAACAGCCCTAAAAGAGACCCAGTACTTC.

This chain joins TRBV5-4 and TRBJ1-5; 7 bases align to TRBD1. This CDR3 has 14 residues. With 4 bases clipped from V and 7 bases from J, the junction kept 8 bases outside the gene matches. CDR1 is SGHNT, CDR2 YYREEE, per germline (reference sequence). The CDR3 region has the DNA TGTGCCAGCAGCCATCAGGGGGTCGAACAGCCCCAGCATTTT. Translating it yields CASSHQGVEQPQHF. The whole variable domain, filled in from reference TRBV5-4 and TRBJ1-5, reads ETGVTQSPTHLIKTRGQQVTLRCSSQSGHNTVSWYQQALGQGPQFIFQYYREEENGRGNFPPRFSGLQFPNYSSELNVNALELDDSALYLCASSHQGVEQPQHFGDGTRLSIL.

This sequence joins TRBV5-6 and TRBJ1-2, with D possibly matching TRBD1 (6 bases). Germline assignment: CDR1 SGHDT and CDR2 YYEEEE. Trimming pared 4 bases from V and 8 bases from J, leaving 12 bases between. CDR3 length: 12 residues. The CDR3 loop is CASSQTTGGYTF. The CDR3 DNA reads TGTGCCAGCAGCCAAACAACAGGGGGCTACACCTTC.

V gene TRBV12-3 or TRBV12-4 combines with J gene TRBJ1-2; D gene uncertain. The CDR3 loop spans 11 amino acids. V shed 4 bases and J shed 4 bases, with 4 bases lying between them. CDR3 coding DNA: TGTGCCAGCAGTTCGCGCTATGGCTACACCTTC. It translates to CASSSRYGYTF.

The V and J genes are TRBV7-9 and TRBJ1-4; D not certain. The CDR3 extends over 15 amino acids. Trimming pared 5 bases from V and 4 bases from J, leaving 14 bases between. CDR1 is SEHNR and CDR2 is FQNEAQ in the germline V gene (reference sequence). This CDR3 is CASSPRRIFNEKLFF. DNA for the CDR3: TGTGCCAGCAGCCCGCGGAGGATCTTTAATGAAAAACTGTTTTTT.

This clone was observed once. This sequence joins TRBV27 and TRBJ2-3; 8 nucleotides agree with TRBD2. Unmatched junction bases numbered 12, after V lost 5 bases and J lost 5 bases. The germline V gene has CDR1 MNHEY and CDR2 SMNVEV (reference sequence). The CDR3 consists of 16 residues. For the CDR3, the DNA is TGTGCCAGCAGTCTTATAGCGACCGGGGGGGGAGATACGCAGTATTTT. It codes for CASSLIATGGGDTQYF.

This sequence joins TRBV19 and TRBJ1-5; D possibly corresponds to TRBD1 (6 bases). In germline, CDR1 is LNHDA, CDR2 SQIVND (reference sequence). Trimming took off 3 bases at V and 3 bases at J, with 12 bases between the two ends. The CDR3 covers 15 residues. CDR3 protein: CASSILEGDNQPQHF. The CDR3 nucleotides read TGTGCCAGTAGTATTTTAGAGGGGGACAATCAGCCCCAGCATTTT.

CDR3 residues: CAIRKQENTGELFF. CDR3 bases: TGTGCCATCAGGAAACAGGAGAACACCGGGGAGCTGTTTTTT. The V call is TRBV10-3, the J call TRBJ2-2; TRBD1 is a possible D gene (5 bases). Germline V gene lookup returns CDR1 ENHRY and CDR2 SYGVKD. The V end lost 6 bases, the J end lost 1 base, and 9 bases lay between the germline ends. This CDR3 contains 14 residues.

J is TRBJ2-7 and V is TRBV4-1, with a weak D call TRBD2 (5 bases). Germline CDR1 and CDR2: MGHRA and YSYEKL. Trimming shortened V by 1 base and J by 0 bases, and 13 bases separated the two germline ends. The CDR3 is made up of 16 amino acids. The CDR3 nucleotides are TGCGCCAGCAGCCAAGTTTCTAGCTGGAGCTCCTACGAGCAGTACTTC. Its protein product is CASSQVSSWSSYEQYF.

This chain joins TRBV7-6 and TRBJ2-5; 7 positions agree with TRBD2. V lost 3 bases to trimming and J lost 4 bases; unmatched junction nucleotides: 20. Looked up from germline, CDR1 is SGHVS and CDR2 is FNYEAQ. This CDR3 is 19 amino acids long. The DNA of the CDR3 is TGTGCCAGCAGCTTCCCAAGGGAGGGCTTTGGACAAATCCTAGAGACCCAGTACTTC. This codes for CASSFPREGFGQILETQYF.

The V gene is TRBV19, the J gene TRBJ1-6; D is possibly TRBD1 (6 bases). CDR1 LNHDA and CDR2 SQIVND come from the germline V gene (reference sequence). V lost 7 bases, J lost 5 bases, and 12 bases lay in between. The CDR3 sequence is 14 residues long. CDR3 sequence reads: CASKLQGHNSPLHF. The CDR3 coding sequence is TGTGCCAGTAAGCTTCAGGGGCATAATTCACCCCTCCACTTT.

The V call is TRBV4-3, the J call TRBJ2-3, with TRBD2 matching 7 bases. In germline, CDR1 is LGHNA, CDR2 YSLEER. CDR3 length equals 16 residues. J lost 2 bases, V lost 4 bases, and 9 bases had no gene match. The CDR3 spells CASSPQASGDTDTQYF. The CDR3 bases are TGCGCCAGCAGCCCCCAGGCTAGCGGTGACACAGATACGCAGTATTTT.

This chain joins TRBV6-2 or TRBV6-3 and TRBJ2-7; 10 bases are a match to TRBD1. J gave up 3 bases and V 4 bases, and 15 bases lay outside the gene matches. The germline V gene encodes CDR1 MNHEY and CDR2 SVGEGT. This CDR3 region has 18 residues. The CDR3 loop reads CASSSIYNDRGLNYEQYF. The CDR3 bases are TGTGCCAGCAGTTCTATATACAACGACAGGGGGCTAAACTACGAGCAGTACTTC.